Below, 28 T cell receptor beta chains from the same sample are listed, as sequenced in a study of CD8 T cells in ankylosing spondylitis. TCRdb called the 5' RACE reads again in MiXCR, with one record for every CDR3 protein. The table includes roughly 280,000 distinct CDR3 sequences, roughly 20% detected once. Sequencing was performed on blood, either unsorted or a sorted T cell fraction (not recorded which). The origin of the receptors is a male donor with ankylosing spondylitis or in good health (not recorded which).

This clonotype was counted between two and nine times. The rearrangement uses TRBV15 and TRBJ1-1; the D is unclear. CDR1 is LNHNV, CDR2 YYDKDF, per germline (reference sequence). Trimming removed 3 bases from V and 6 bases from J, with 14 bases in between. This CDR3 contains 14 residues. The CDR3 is CATSSSGGRSEAFF. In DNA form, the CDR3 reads TGTGCCACCAGCAGTTCGGGTGGTAGGTCTGAAGCTTTCTTT.

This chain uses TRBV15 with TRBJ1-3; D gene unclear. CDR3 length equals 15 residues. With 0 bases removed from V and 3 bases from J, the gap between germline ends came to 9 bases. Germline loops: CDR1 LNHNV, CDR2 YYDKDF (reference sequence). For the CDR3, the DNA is TGTGCCACCAGCAGAGAAGGAGGGAATGGAAACACCATATATTTT. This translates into CATSREGGNGNTIYF.

In nucleotides, the CDR3 is TGCGCCAGCAGCTTGGAGCTAGCGGGGGTGAACACCGGGGAGCTGTTTTTT. Its protein product is CASSLELAGVNTGELFF. The V gene is TRBV5-1, the J gene TRBJ2-2, with 10 bases identical to TRBD2. Germline assignment: CDR1 SGHRS and CDR2 YFSETQ. The length of the CDR3 is 17 residues. The J segment lost 1 base and the V segment lost 0 bases, leaving 3 bases of the junction unmatched.

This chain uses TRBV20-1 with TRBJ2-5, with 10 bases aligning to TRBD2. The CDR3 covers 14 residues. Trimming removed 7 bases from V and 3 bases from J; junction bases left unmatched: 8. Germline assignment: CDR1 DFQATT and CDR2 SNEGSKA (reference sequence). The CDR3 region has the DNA TGCAGTGGGTCGAAGCGGGAGGGTGAAGAGACCCAGTACTTC. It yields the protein CSGSKREGEETQYF.

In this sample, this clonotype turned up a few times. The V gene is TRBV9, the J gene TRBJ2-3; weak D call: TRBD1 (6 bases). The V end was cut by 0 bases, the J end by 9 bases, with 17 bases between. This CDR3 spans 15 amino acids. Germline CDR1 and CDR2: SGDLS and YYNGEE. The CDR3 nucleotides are TGTGCCAGCAGCGTAGTGTCTAGCAAGGGGGACACGCAGTATTTT. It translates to CASSVVSSKGDTQYF.

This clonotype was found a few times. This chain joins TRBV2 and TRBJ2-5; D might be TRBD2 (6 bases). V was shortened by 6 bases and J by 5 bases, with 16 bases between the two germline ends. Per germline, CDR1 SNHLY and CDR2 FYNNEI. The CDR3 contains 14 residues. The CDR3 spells CASSPMLASETQYF. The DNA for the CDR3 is TGTGCCAGCAGCCCCATGCTAGCGTCGGAGACCCAGTACTTC.

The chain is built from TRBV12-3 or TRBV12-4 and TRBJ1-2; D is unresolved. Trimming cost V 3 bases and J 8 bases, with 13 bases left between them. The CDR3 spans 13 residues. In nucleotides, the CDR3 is TGTGCCAGCAGTTTCCAGGACCAAGGGGGCTACACCTTC. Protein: CASSFQDQGGYTF.

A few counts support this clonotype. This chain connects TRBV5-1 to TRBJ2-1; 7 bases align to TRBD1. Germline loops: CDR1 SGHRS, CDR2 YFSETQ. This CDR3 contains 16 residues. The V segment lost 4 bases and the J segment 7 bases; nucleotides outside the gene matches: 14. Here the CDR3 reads CASSPIRAGGSNEQFF. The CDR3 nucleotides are TGCGCCAGCAGCCCCATTCGGGCAGGGGGAAGTAATGAGCAGTTCTTC.

The CDR3 region is CASSLYPGRDYGYTF. CDR3 coding DNA: TGTGCCAGCAGTTTATACCCAGGGAGGGACTATGGCTACACCTTC. The rearrangement uses TRBV27 and TRBJ1-2, with D tentatively TRBD1 (5 bases). The CDR3 covers 15 residues. Germline values: CDR1 MNHEY, CDR2 SMNVEV (reference sequence). Trimming shortened V by 1 base and J by 3 bases, and 12 bases separated the two germline ends.

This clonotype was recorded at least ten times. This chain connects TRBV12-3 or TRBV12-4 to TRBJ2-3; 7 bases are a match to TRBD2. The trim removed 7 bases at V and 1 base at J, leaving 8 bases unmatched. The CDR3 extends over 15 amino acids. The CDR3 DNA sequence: TGTGCCAGCAACTATCGGGGGGTTGGCACAGATACGCAGTATTTT. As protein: CASNYRGVGTDTQYF.

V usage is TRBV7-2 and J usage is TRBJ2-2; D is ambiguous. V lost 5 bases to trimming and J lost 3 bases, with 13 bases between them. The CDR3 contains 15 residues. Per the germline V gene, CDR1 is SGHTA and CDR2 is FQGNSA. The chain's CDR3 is CASSNARVDTGELFF. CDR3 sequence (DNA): TGTGCCAGCAGCAACGCTAGGGTTGACACCGGGGAGCTGTTTTTT.

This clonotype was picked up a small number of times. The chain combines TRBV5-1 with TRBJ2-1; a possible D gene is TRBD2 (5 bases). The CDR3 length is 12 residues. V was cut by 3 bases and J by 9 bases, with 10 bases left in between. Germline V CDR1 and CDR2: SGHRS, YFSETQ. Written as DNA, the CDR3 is TGCGCCAGCAGCTCCGGGGTGGGTGAGCAGTTCTTC. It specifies CASSSGVGEQFF.

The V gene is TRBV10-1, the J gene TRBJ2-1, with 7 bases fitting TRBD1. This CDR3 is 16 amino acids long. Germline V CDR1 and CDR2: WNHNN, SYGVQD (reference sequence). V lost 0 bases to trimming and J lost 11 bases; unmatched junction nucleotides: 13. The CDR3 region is CASSESTGQGVDQQFF. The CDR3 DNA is TGCGCCAGCAGTGAGTCGACGGGGCAGGGGGTAGATCAGCAGTTCTTC.

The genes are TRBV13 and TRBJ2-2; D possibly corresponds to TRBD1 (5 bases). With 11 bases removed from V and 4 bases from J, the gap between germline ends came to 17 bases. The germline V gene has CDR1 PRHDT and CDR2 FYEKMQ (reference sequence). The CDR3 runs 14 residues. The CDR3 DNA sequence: TGTGCCCAGAGAGAGCAGGGTGGCACCGGGGAGCTGTTTTTT. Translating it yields CAQREQGGTGELFF.

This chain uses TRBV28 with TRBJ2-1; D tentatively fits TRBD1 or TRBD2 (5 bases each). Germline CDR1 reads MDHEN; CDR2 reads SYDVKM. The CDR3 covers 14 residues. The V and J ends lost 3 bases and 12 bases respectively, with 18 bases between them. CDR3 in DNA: TGTGCCAGCAGTTTCCAGGGACGTCTTATGGCGCAGTTCTTC. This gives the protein CASSFQGRLMAQFF.

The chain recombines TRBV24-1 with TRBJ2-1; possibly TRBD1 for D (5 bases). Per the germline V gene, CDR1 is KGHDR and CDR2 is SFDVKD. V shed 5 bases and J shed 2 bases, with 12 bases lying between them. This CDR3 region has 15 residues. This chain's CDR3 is CATSVAAGTYNEQFF. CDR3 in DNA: TGTGCCACCAGTGTCGCGGCAGGGACCTACAATGAGCAGTTCTTC.

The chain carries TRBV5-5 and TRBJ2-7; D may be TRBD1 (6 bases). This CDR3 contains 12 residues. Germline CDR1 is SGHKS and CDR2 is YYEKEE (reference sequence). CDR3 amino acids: CASSLTKGQRFV. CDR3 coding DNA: TGTGCCAGCAGCCTCACGAAAGGACAGCGGTTCGTC.

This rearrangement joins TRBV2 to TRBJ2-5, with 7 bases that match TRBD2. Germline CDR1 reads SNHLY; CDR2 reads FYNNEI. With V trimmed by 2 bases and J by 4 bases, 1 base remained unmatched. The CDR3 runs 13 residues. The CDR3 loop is CASSETSVETQYF. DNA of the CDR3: TGTGCCAGCAGTGAAACTAGCGTAGAGACCCAGTACTTC.

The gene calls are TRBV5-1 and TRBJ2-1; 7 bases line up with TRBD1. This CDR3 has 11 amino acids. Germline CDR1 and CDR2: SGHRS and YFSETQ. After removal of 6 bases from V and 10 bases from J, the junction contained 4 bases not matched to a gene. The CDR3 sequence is CASTMTGEQFF. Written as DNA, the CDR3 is TGCGCCAGCACCATGACAGGGGAGCAGTTCTTC.

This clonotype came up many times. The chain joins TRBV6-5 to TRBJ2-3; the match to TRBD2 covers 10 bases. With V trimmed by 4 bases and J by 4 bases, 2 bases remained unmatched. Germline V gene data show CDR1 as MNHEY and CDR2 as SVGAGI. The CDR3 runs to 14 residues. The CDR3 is CASSSLAGPDTQYF. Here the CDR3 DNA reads TGTGCCAGCAGTTCACTAGCGGGACCAGATACGCAGTATTTT.

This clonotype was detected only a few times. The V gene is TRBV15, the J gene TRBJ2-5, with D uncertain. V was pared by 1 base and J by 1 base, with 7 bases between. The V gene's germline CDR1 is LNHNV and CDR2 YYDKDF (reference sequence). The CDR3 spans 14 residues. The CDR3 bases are TGTGCCACCAGCAGAGGTTCCGTCCAAGAGACCCAGTACTTC. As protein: CATSRGSVQETQYF.

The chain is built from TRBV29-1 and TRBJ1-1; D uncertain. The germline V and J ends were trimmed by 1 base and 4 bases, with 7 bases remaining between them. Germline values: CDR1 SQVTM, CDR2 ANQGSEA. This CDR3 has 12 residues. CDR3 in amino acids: CSVEALVTEAFF. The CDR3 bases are TGCAGCGTTGAAGCATTAGTCACTGAAGCTTTCTTT.

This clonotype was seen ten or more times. The CDR3 DNA is TGCGCCAGCAGCCAAGAGAATCTGGGACTAGCGACCGGGGAGCTGTTTTTT. Translated, it gives CASSQENLGLATGELFF. J is TRBJ2-2 and V is TRBV4-1, with 10 bases fitting TRBD2. Germline trimming cut 0 bases from V and 5 bases from J; bases unmatched to any gene: 6. The CDR3 sequence is 17 residues long. From germline, CDR1 is MGHRA and CDR2 YSYEKL.

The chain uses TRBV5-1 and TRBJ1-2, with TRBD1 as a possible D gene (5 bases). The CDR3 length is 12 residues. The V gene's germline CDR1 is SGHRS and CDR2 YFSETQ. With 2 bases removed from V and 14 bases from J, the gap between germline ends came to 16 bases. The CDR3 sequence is CASSLPQGGLTF. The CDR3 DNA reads TGCGCCAGCAGCTTACCCCAGGGAGGTCTTACCTTC.

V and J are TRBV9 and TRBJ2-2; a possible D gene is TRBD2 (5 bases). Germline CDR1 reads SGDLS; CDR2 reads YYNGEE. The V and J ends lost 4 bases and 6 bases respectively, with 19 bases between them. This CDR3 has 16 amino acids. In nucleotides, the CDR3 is TGTGCCAGCAGCCCAGCACGGCTAGCCAACCCCGGGGAGCTGTTTTTT. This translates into CASSPARLANPGELFF.

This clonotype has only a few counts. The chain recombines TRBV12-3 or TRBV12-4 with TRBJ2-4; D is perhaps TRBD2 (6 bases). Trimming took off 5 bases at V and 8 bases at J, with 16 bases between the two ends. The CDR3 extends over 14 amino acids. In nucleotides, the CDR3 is TGTGCCAGCAGTAACTCCGGGACTCCCGACATTCAGTACTTC. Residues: CASSNSGTPDIQYF.

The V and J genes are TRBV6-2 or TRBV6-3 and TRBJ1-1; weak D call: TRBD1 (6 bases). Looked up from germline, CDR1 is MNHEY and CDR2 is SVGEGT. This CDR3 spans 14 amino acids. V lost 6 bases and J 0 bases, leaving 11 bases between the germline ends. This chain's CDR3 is CASRADRLNTEAFF. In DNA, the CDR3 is TGTGCCAGCAGGGCAGACAGGCTGAACACTGAAGCTTTCTTT.

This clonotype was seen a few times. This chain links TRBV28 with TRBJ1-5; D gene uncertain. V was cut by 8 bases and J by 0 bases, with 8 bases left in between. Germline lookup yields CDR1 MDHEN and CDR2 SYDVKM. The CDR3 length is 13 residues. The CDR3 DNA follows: TGTGCCAGCGAGAGTTATAGCAATCAGCCCCAGCATTTT. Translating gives CASESYSNQPQHF.